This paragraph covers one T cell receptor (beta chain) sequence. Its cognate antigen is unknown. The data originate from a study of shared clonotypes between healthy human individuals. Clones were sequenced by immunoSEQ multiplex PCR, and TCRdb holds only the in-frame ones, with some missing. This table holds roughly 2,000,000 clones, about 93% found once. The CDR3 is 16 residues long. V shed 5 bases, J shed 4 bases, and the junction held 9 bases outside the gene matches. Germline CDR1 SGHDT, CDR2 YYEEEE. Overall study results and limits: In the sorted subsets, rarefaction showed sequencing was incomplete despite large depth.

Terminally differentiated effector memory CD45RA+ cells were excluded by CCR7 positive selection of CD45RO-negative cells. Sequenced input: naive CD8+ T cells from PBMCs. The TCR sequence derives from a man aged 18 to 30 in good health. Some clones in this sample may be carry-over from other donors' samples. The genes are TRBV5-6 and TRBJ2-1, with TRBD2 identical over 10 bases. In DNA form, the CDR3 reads TGTGCCAGCAGACCGAGGACTAGCGGATTATACAATGAGCAGTTCTTC. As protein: CASRPRTSGLYNEQFF.